A single T cell receptor (beta chain) is shown here with its context. Its antigen is as yet unknown. At 300,000 to 350,000 cells each, triplicate sorts were carried out for each CD8+ T cell subset. The CDR3 covers 15 residues. These data originate in a study of CXCR3-negative and CXCR3-positive naive CD8 T cells. Study-wide background: Overall TRB read output was some 140 million, and each library contained about 1.5 +/- 0.3 million reads. Overall study results and limits: Memory CD8+ cells showed much lower diversity, while both naive subsets were comparably high. TRB CDR3s of CXCR3-positive naive cells were more hydrophobic than those of CXCR3-negative naive cells.

5' RACE that incorporated UMI labels was used to prepare the TRB cDNA libraries. TCRdb re-called the 5' RACE reads; every CDR3 protein appears as one record, without DNA. The ten most abundant clones cover approximately 0.54% of a sample with about 120,000 distinct CDR3 sequences. The sample taken for sequencing was naive CXCR3+ CD8+ T cells from blood. As for subset: CD45RO-CCR7+CD27+CD95- naive CD8+ T cells expressing CXCR3 (TNR3+). The chain uses TRBV12-3 or TRBV12-4 and TRBJ2-3. This clonotype was sampled from a human donor in good health. Some clones in this sample may be carry-over from other donors' samples. Here the CDR3 reads CASSLYGTNPDTQYF.